The next 15 T cell receptor beta chains were all read from a single sample in a study of regulatory T cells in long-lasting Graves disease. Stated time point: newly diagnosed GD, antithyroid drugs for less than 3 months. PBMCs provided the RNA from which the TCR library was made. HTBI primers from iRepertoire and Arm-PCR of CDR3 regions yielded the TCR beta libraries. One entry per CDR3 protein, called by TCRdb with MiXCR from the multiplex PCR reads. The sample consists of some 410,000 distinct CDR3 sequences, roughly 15% of them appearing once. The sample was also linked to a second study, of T cells in Graves' hyperthyroidism and ophthalmopathy.

Sequencing used peripheral blood mononuclear cells (PBMCs), obtained at new diagnosis, from a patient treated with antithyroid drugs. These receptors came from a woman aged 30 to 39 with Graves disease.

This clonotype was detected ten times or more. The chain joins TRBV18 to TRBJ2-7; 11 nucleotides agree with TRBD1. After removal of 3 bases from V and 5 bases from J, the junction contained 3 bases not matched to a gene. In germline, CDR1 is KGHSH, CDR2 LQKENI. CDR3 length equals 14 residues. This CDR3 is CASSPDRGQDEQYF. The CDR3 DNA is TGTGCCAGCTCACCGGACAGGGGGCAGGACGAGCAGTACTTC.

This clonotype came up many times. V is TRBV27 and J is TRBJ1-3, with 10 bases fitting TRBD1. Germline V gene data show CDR1 as MNHEY and CDR2 as SMNVEV (reference sequence). V lost 5 bases, J lost 1 base, and 8 bases stayed unmatched. CDR3 length equals 17 residues. The CDR3 spells CASSRKPGQGSGNTIYF. In nucleotides, the CDR3 is TGTGCCAGCAGTCGAAAACCGGGACAGGGGTCTGGAAACACCATATATTTT.

This clonotype was counted at least ten times. The V call is TRBV24-1, the J call TRBJ2-7; TRBD2 might be the D (6 bases). This CDR3 is built from 12 residues. CDR1 KGHDR and CDR2 SFDVKD come from the germline V gene. Deletions cut 7 bases from V and 7 bases from J, with 13 bases between. The CDR3 here is CATSTRDWEQYF. DNA of the CDR3: TGTGCCACCAGCACAAGGGACTGGGAGCAGTACTTC.

This clonotype was seen ten or more times. The chain couples TRBV5-1 to TRBJ1-2; 8 bases are a match to TRBD1. The V segment lost 4 bases and the J segment 0 bases; nucleotides outside the gene matches: 5. This CDR3 is built from 15 residues. Per the germline V gene, CDR1 is SGHRS and CDR2 is YFSETQ. CDR3 sequence: CASSLDRAANYGYTF. In DNA, the CDR3 is TGCGCCAGCAGCCTGGACAGGGCGGCTAACTATGGCTACACCTTC.

The V call is TRBV18, the J call TRBJ2-1; TRBD2 agrees at 14 bases. CDR1 and CDR2 from the germline V gene are KGHSH and LQKENI. The CDR3 has 19 residues. V lost 3 bases to trimming and J lost 2 bases; unmatched junction nucleotides: 9. The chain's CDR3 is CASSPPGLAGAYTYNEQFF. Here the CDR3 DNA reads TGTGCCAGCTCACCGCCGGGACTAGCGGGAGCCTATACCTACAATGAGCAGTTCTTC.

This clonotype was counted ten times or more. This chain connects TRBV20-1 to TRBJ2-3; 10 positions agree with TRBD2. Germline-derived CDR1 and CDR2 are DFQATT and SNEGSKA (reference sequence). The J segment lost 5 bases and the V segment lost 0 bases, leaving 8 bases of the junction unmatched. CDR3 length: 16 residues. CDR3: CSAREGLAAGGDTQYF. Written as DNA, the CDR3 is TGCAGTGCTAGAGAAGGACTAGCGGCGGGAGGAGATACGCAGTATTTT.

The chain carries TRBV28 and TRBJ2-7; the D gene could be TRBD1 or TRBD2 (5 bases each). The CDR3 covers 14 residues. V was pared by 7 bases and J by 9 bases, with 22 bases between. From germline, CDR1 is MDHEN and CDR2 SYDVKM. CDR3 nucleotide sequence: TGTGCCAGCAAAGAGCCGAGGGGCCCCTTCGTGCAGTACTTC. Protein: CASKEPRGPFVQYF.

This rearrangement joins TRBV7-3 to TRBJ2-5; 8 positions agree with TRBD2. There are 17 residues in the CDR3. The germline V gene encodes CDR1 SGHTA and CDR2 FQGTGA. After removal of 2 bases from V and 6 bases from J, the junction contained 14 bases not matched to a gene. The CDR3 here is CASSLAQGAGVQKTQYF. In DNA form, the CDR3 reads TGTGCCAGCAGCTTAGCGCAGGGAGCGGGAGTCCAGAAGACCCAGTACTTC.

Many counts were recorded for this clonotype. V is TRBV27 and J is TRBJ1-5; a weak D match, TRBD1 (6 bases). The CDR3 is 16 amino acids. Trimming shortened V by 4 bases and J by 0 bases, and 13 bases separated the two germline ends. Germline V gene data show CDR1 as MNHEY and CDR2 as SMNVEV (reference sequence). CDR3 nucleotides: TGTGCCAGCAGTTCTCGGGCAGGGGATAGCAATCAGCCCCAGCATTTT. This encodes CASSSRAGDSNQPQHF.

The rearrangement links TRBV28 to TRBJ2-1, with 15 positions matching TRBD2. Trimming took 5 bases from V and 5 from J; bases not matched to a gene: 22. Germline loops: CDR1 MDHEN, CDR2 SYDVKM. CDR3 length: 22 amino acids. The CDR3 bases are TGTGCCAGCAGTCCTTATACGGGACTAGCGGGAGGAGGAAAGCGGGACGACAATGAGCAGTTCTTC. This translates into CASSPYTGLAGGGKRDDNEQFF.

This clonotype occurred a few times. The chain recombines TRBV20-1 with TRBJ2-1; 10 bases match TRBD1. V dropped 6 bases and J dropped 6; count of bases not matched to a gene: 8. The germline gives CDR1 DFQATT, CDR2 SNEGSKA (reference sequence). The CDR3 has 14 residues. The CDR3 coding sequence is TGCAGTGCGGCAGACAGGGGGCATCGCAATGAGCAGTTCTTC. This gives the protein CSAADRGHRNEQFF.

Comment on this clonotype: A much more abundant neighbour one base away suggests this may be a read error. The CDR3 is CASSLGASGRTYNEQYF. The CDR3 region has the DNA TGTGCCAGCAGCTTAGGAGCTAGCGGGAGGACCTACAATGAGCAGTACTTC. This rearrangement joins TRBV7-8 to TRBJ2-7; 11 nucleotides align to TRBD2. Germline lookup yields CDR1 SGHVS and CDR2 FQNEAQ. The length of the CDR3 is 17 residues. With V trimmed by 1 base and J by 7 bases, 12 bases remained unmatched.

This clonotype came up many times. The V call is TRBV3-1, the J call TRBJ1-1; no reliable D call. CDR1 and CDR2 (germline): LGHDT, YNNKEL (reference sequence). This CDR3 has 15 residues. Trimming left V 1 base short and J 1 base short, with 10 bases between. Here the CDR3 reads CASSQVGLQNTEAFF. In DNA, the CDR3 is TGTGCCAGCAGCCAAGTCGGGCTTCAGAACACTGAAGCTTTCTTT.

This clonotype was seen repeatedly, ten times or more. This chain links TRBV27 with TRBJ2-1; D call uncertain. This CDR3 is built from 13 residues. With 5 bases removed from V and 7 bases from J, the gap between germline ends came to 12 bases. Germline V CDR1 and CDR2: MNHEY, SMNVEV (reference sequence). In DNA, the CDR3 is TGTGCCAGCAGTCCCCGACTGAGAAATGAGCAGTTCTTC. Translated, it gives CASSPRLRNEQFF.

This clonotype occurred a few times. The CDR3 coding sequence is TGTGCCAGCAGTTTGGACAGGATGGAGAACATTCAGTACTTC. It translates to CASSLDRMENIQYF. The rearrangement joins TRBV27 to TRBJ2-4, with 7 bases matching TRBD1. This CDR3 spans 14 amino acids. CDR1 and CDR2 (germline): MNHEY, SMNVEV (reference sequence). Losses at the gene ends were 3 bases for V and 7 bases for J; bases not matched to a gene: 6.